These 7 T cell receptor beta chains were all obtained from the same sample, sequenced in a study of OX40 agonist ivuxolimab in advanced cancers. TCRdb's table, derived via immunoSEQ multiplex PCR, lists solely in-frame clones and lacks some. The repertoire has about 83,000 clones, about 89% of them found once; the top ten carry more than 7.5%. Sequencing was performed on CD4+ or CD8+ T cells sorted from blood, taken in a trial of the OX40 agonist ivuxolimab. The receptors here all came from an adult with an advanced solid tumor such as melanoma, head and neck, liver or kidney cancer.

The CDR3 DNA sequence: TGTGCCAGCACCCTAGGCCGGGGGCAGCAGCATTTT. Protein product: CASTLGRGQQHF. The V and J genes are TRBV28 and TRBJ1-5; tentative D call: TRBD1 (6 bases). The CDR3 runs to 12 residues. Germline V gene lookup returns CDR1 MDHEN and CDR2 SYDVKM. V lost 7 bases and J 13 bases, leaving 17 bases between the germline ends.

This chain connects TRBV28 to TRBJ1-5, with D unclear. The V end was cut by 3 bases, the J end by 8 bases, with 14 bases between. The CDR3 consists of 14 residues. CDR1 MDHEN and CDR2 SYDVKM come from the germline V gene. The CDR3 DNA reads as TGTGCCAGCAGTTTCCGGGCACATGCTGAGCCCCAGCATTTT. Translating it yields CASSFRAHAEPQHF.

The rearrangement links TRBV7-9 to TRBJ2-1; 9 nucleotides agree with TRBD2. V shed 5 bases, J shed 7 bases, and the junction held 9 bases outside the gene matches. Germline loops: CDR1 SEHNR, CDR2 FQNEAQ (reference sequence). CDR3 length equals 15 residues. Here the CDR3 DNA reads TGTGCCAGCAGCAAAGATCTAGCGGGACGAAATGAGCAGTTCTTC. Its translation is CASSKDLAGRNEQFF.

The V and J genes are TRBV12-5 and TRBJ2-1, with a weak D call TRBD2 (5 bases). The CDR3 spans 14 residues. The V end lost 6 bases, the J end lost 9 bases, and 18 bases lay between the germline ends. Germline V gene sequence: CDR1 LGHNT, CDR2 FRNRAP. CDR3 DNA: TGTGCTAGTGGACTTGCATCACTAGTGGGTGAGCAGTTCTTC. Translating it yields CASGLASLVGEQFF.

V and J are TRBV6-6 and TRBJ2-3; D possibly corresponds to TRBD2 (6 bases). From germline, CDR1 is MNHNY and CDR2 SVGAGI (reference sequence). The CDR3 spans 15 residues. Trimming removed 6 bases from V and 3 bases from J, with 16 bases in between. The CDR3: CASSSHTSLTDTQYF. The CDR3 bases are TGTGCCAGCAGCTCACACACTAGCCTGACAGATACGCAGTATTTT.

This clone appeared once. This chain connects TRBV2 to TRBJ2-7; D is unresolved. Trimming took off 4 bases at V and 3 bases at J, with 7 bases between the two ends. Germline values: CDR1 SNHLY, CDR2 FYNNEI. CDR3 length: 12 amino acids. The DNA of the CDR3 is TGTGCCAGCAGTGGTCAGATCTACGAGCAGTACTTC. It encodes CASSGQIYEQYF.

V is TRBV29-1 and J is TRBJ1-2; possible D gene TRBD1, 6 bases. This CDR3 is built from 13 residues. Germline V gene sequence: CDR1 SQVTM, CDR2 ANQGSEA. V was cut by 4 bases and J by 3 bases, with 12 bases left in between. As DNA, the CDR3 is TGCAGCGTTGTGAACAGGGCGGACTATGGCTACACCTTC. Translated, it gives CSVVNRADYGYTF.